This T cell receptor (beta chain) was identified in a study of T cell responses to AZD1222 COVID-19 vaccine. About this clone: Its target is not known.

Produced via immunoSEQ multiplex PCR; TCRdb's table is partial and in-frame only. The sample carries over 100,000 clones, more than 75% recorded once. Notes on the study in general: Spike regions recognized by vaccine-associated CD4 TCRs spanned the protein, led by 160-218 and 743-854.

CDR1 and CDR2 (germline): DFQATT, SNEGSKA (reference sequence). Trimming removed 3 bases at V and 3 bases at J, with 11 bases between. This CDR3 is built from 14 residues. This sequence originates from an adult in good health. V is TRBV20-1 and J is TRBJ1-4; D is unresolved. Sequencing was performed on peripheral blood, taken on day 0 of AZD1222 vaccination. The CDR3: CSASFGWSNEKLFF. The CDR3 bases are TGCAGTGCTAGTTTCGGGTGGTCTAATGAAAAACTGTTTTTT.